Sequencing of this TCR beta chain was carried out in a study of cytomegalovirus exposure and HLA in healthy donors. As regards this clone: Its antigen remains unidentified.

The repertoire was sequenced with immunoSEQ multiplex PCR; TCRdb's copy has only in-frame clones and lacks some. The sample comprises tens of thousands of clones, under 95% of which are singletons, and over 2% rests with the top ten. Whole-study results and caveats: The study listed some 160 cytomegalovirus-associated TCR beta chains. A few CMV-associated chains were confirmed in vitro to be specific for CMV antigens. Rare TCR sequences dominated, though some public TCRs recurred in many donors.

CDR1 MDHEN and CDR2 SYDVKM come from the germline V gene. This CDR3 region has 16 residues. V dropped 3 bases and J dropped 0 bases, with 14 bases sitting between them. The validation cohort, a group of around 130 subjects, included the donors and was separate from the approximately 660-subject first cohort. The chain employs TRBV28 and TRBJ1-2; D not resolved. Sequenced input: PBMCs. The TCR was taken from a man in his thirties or forties in good health and CMV-seronegative. The CDR3 protein is CASSFGFSLANYGYTF. Written as DNA, the CDR3 is TGTGCCAGCAGTTTCGGGTTTAGTCTAGCTAACTATGGCTACACCTTC.